The clone carrying this TCR beta chain was detected only a few times. These data come from a study of T cells in Graves' hyperthyroidism and ophthalmopathy. The CDR3 regions of TCR beta were amplified from RNA transcripts. The HTBI primer set served for first-round RT-PCR of the TCR CDR3. Via MiXCR, TCRdb re-called the multiplex PCR reads, giving one row per CDR3 protein. This sample has hundreds of thousands of distinct CDR3 sequences, with 11% to 15% found just once. The sample was blood. The clonotype comes from a woman between 18 and 29 years old with Graves' hyperthyroidism.

Written as DNA, the CDR3 is TGTGCCAGCAGCCCCGGGTTCGACATTCAGTACTTC. Its translation is CASSPGFDIQYF. The gene calls are TRBV13 and TRBJ2-4; D is ambiguous. Germline CDR1 and CDR2: PRHDT and FYEKMQ (reference sequence). The CDR3 covers 12 residues. Trimming took 5 bases from V and 8 from J, leaving 10 bases between them.